Presented here are 28 T cell receptor beta chains from one specimen sequenced in a study of cytomegalovirus exposure and HLA in healthy donors. Amplification used 60 Vbeta primers and 13 Jbeta primers. Using immunoSEQ multiplex PCR, the repertoire was profiled, and TCRdb retains in-frame clones only, with some absent. The sample has under 200,000 clones; about 75% are singletons. The sequencing input was PBMCs. The receptor set was obtained from a woman in her forties or fifties in good health and CMV-seropositive.

This chain joins TRBV7-9 and TRBJ1-2, with D perhaps TRBD1 (5 bases). Per the germline V gene, CDR1 is SEHNR and CDR2 is FQNEAQ (reference sequence). The CDR3 spans 15 residues. Trimming removed 4 bases from V and 6 bases from J, with 18 bases in between. The CDR3 DNA reads as TGTGCCAGCAGCTCTTCTCCCGCGGGGCTGGATGGCTACACCTTC. It is translated as CASSSSPAGLDGYTF.

The V call is TRBV25-1, the J call TRBJ2-5; 7 bases agree with TRBD2. V gave up 4 bases and J gave up 5 bases; unmatched junction bases: 4. CDR1 and CDR2 from the germline V gene are MGHDK and SYGVNS. The CDR3 loop spans 13 amino acids. CDR3 in amino acids: CASSGEGWETQYF. The CDR3 DNA reads TGTGCCAGCAGTGGGGAGGGATGGGAGACCCAGTACTTC.

This clone appeared a few times. This rearrangement joins TRBV5-6 to TRBJ2-1; maybe TRBD2 (6 bases). Trimming took off 2 bases at V and 3 bases at J, with 15 bases between the two ends. Germline V gene lookup returns CDR1 SGHDT and CDR2 YYEEEE. The CDR3 totals 16 residues. Here the CDR3 DNA reads TGTGCCAGCAGCTTACTCGGAGCGGGTGACTACAATGAGCAGTTCTTC. Translating gives CASSLLGAGDYNEQFF.

The genes are TRBV5-4 and TRBJ2-1; D is undetermined. Trimming cost V 4 bases and J 5 bases, with 10 bases left between them. This CDR3 spans 13 amino acids. Germline values: CDR1 SGHNT, CDR2 YYREEE (reference sequence). The CDR3 nucleotides are TGTGCCAGCAGCCTAGAAAGAGACAATGAGCAGTTCTTC. Its translation: CASSLERDNEQFF.

In this sample, this clone turned up once. V usage is TRBV9 and J usage is TRBJ1-4; a weak D match, TRBD1 (5 bases). The CDR3 consists of 15 residues. Between the trimmed V and J ends, which lost 4 bases and 3 bases, there was a span of 13 bases. The germline CDR1 and CDR2 sequences are SGDLS and YYNGEE. In nucleotides, the CDR3 is TGTGCCAGCAGCCCTAGGGGCGCGGCTAATGAAAAACTGTTTTTT. As protein: CASSPRGAANEKLFF.

Here the CDR3 reads CASSFQSGTLNYGYTF. The CDR3, as DNA: TGTGCCAGTAGTTTCCAATCCGGGACACTGAACTATGGCTACACCTTC. This chain uses TRBV19 with TRBJ1-2; D possibly corresponds to TRBD1 (6 bases). V was pared by 5 bases and J by 2 bases, with 18 bases between. Germline CDR1 and CDR2: LNHDA and SQIVND (reference sequence). This CDR3 has 16 residues.

For this clone: The sample holds other DNA sequences that translate to the same CDR3. V is TRBV7-9 and J is TRBJ1-3; no reliable D call. Germline CDR1 reads SEHNR; CDR2 reads FQNEAQ (reference sequence). The CDR3 has 13 amino acids. V was pared by 1 base and J by 4 bases, with 5 bases between. In nucleotides, the CDR3 is TGTGCCAGCAGCTTAGATCAGGGAAACACCATATATTTT. Translated, it gives CASSLDQGNTIYF.

CDR3 sequence (DNA): TGTGCCATCAGTGAGTCGTCTAGCGGGGCTTACCAAGAGACCCAGTACTTC. This codes for CAISESSSGAYQETQYF. This chain connects TRBV10-3 to TRBJ2-5; 9 nucleotides line up with TRBD2. This CDR3 is built from 17 residues. Germline V CDR1 and CDR2: ENHRY, SYGVKD. The J segment lost 0 bases and the V segment lost 0 bases, leaving 5 bases of the junction unmatched.

This chain uses TRBV6-5 with TRBJ2-1; 8 bases map to TRBD2. The CDR3 totals 15 residues. Losses at the gene ends were 4 bases for V and 8 bases for J; bases not matched to a gene: 10. Germline-derived CDR1 and CDR2 are MNHEY and SVGAGI. The CDR3: CASSFGRGGLHEQFF. CDR3 sequence (DNA): TGTGCCAGCAGTTTTGGCCGGGGGGGTTTGCATGAGCAGTTCTTC.

The CDR3 DNA follows: TGCAGTGCTAGGGCGGGTTGTGGCTACACCTTC. As protein: CSARAGCGYTF. This chain connects TRBV20-1 to TRBJ1-2; no reliable D call. CDR3 length: 11 residues. CDR1 is DFQATT, CDR2 SNEGSKA, per germline (reference sequence). V lost 3 bases and J 7 bases, leaving 9 bases between the germline ends.

The gene calls are TRBV27 and TRBJ1-1; 9 bases are a match to TRBD1. Germline V gene data show CDR1 as MNHEY and CDR2 as SMNVEV (reference sequence). The CDR3 totals 14 residues. Losses at the gene ends were 6 bases for V and 5 bases for J; bases not matched to a gene: 7. Here the CDR3 DNA reads TGTGCCAGCAGCCTGACAGGGGGTAGGACTGAAGCTTTCTTT. It is translated as CASSLTGGRTEAFF.

The chain employs TRBV27 and TRBJ2-5; no firm D call. The DNA end is more similar to TRBJ2-7, so the J call may be wrong. Germline V gene sequence: CDR1 MNHEY, CDR2 SMNVEV (reference sequence). The CDR3 is 12 residues long. This chain's CDR3 is CASKKNSYEQYF. The CDR3 bases are TGTGCCAGCAAAAAGAACTCCTACGAGCAGTACTTC.

This clone was observed a handful of times. The genes are TRBV20-1 and TRBJ2-5; 7 positions agree with TRBD2. The germline CDR1 and CDR2 sequences are DFQATT and SNEGSKA (reference sequence). The CDR3 length is 11 residues. The ends lost 5 bases at V and 4 bases at J; junction bases unmatched: 1. The CDR3 DNA sequence: TGCAGTGCTTGGGGGGGAGAGACCCAGTACTTC. Its protein is CSAWGGETQYF.

V is TRBV19 and J is TRBJ1-6; TRBD1 matches 8 bases. Trimming cost V 4 bases and J 6 bases; bases outside gene matches: 2. The CDR3 contains 14 residues. CDR1 is LNHDA, CDR2 SQIVND, per germline (reference sequence). CDR3 sequence reads: CASSNRGVNSPLHF. The CDR3 DNA is TGTGCCAGTAGTAACAGGGGGGTTAATTCACCCCTCCACTTT. The variable domain in full, completed from reference TRBV19 and TRBJ1-6, reads DGGITQSPKYLFRKEGQNVTLSCEQNLNHDAMYWYRQDPGQGLRLIYYSQIVNDFQKGDIAEGYSVSREKKESFPLTVTSAQKNPTAFYLCASSNRGVNSPLHFGNGTRLTVT.

The chain combines TRBV5-8 with TRBJ2-1; 7 bases match TRBD1. The length of the CDR3 is 15 residues. V trimming: 4 bases; J trimming: 8 bases; junction bases outside the gene matches: 12. Germline CDR1 reads SGHTS; CDR2 reads YDEGEE. The CDR3 here is CASSRGDKGADEQFF. In nucleotides, the CDR3 is TGTGCCAGCAGCCGAGGGGATAAGGGGGCGGATGAGCAGTTCTTC.

This clone came up a few times. V and J are TRBV11-2 and TRBJ1-2; weak D call: TRBD1 (6 bases). The CDR3 is 12 amino acids. CDR1 is SGHAT, CDR2 FQNNGV, per germline. V was pared by 5 bases and J by 4 bases, with 8 bases between. The CDR3 coding sequence is TGTGCCAGCAGCGAGGACAGCTATGGCTACACCTTC. Protein sequence: CASSEDSYGYTF.

J is TRBJ1-1 and V is TRBV18, with D uncertain. Germline V CDR1 and CDR2: KGHSH, LQKENI. The CDR3 is 14 residues long. V lost 5 bases, J lost 3 bases, and 13 bases lay in between. The CDR3 nucleotides read TGTGCCAGCTCATCCCTGTCCGGGGACACTGAAGCTTTCTTT. Encoded protein: CASSSLSGDTEAFF.

This chain uses TRBV19 with TRBJ2-1; 11 positions agree with TRBD2. This CDR3 region has 15 residues. The germline gives CDR1 LNHDA, CDR2 SQIVND (reference sequence). V was clipped by 4 bases and J by 8 bases; unmatched bases: 7. In DNA, the CDR3 is TGTGCCAGTAGTAGGTTAGCGGGGGGGTTCGATGAGCAGTTCTTC. Protein sequence: CASSRLAGGFDEQFF.

The V gene is TRBV19, the J gene TRBJ2-1, with 7 bases that match TRBD2. With V trimmed by 2 bases and J by 4 bases, 2 bases remained unmatched. Germline V CDR1 and CDR2: LNHDA, SQIVND (reference sequence). This CDR3 is built from 14 residues. DNA of the CDR3: TGTGCCAGTAGTATAACGGGGGGTTACAATGAGCAGTTCTTC. This codes for CASSITGGYNEQFF.

The J gene is TRBJ1-2, the V gene TRBV5-1, with D hard to call. The CDR3 is 13 amino acids. Germline CDR1 is SGHRS and CDR2 is YFSETQ. The germline V and J ends were trimmed by 0 bases and 4 bases, with 7 bases remaining between them. The CDR3 DNA reads as TGCGCCAGCAGCTTGGATTTAGTCTATGGCTACACCTTC. Encoded protein: CASSLDLVYGYTF.

This chain links TRBV2 with TRBJ1-4; D is possibly TRBD1 (6 bases). CDR3 length equals 14 residues. Germline CDR1 and CDR2: SNHLY and FYNNEI. With 2 bases removed from V and 8 bases from J, the gap between germline ends came to 12 bases. The CDR3 loop reads CASSEWTAIEKLFF. For the CDR3, the DNA is TGTGCCAGCAGTGAATGGACAGCCATAGAAAAACTGTTTTTT.

The rearrangement links TRBV15 to TRBJ1-2; TRBD1 agrees at 7 bases. The CDR3 runs to 15 residues. The germline CDR1 and CDR2 sequences are LNHNV and YYDKDF (reference sequence). The junction had 5 bases not matched to a gene; V was cut back by 2 bases and J by 2 bases. The CDR3 sequence is CATSRLTGYNYGYTF. DNA of the CDR3: TGTGCCACCAGCAGACTGACAGGGTACAACTATGGCTACACCTTC.

The chain links TRBV5-1 to TRBJ2-1, with D possibly TRBD2 on 5 matching bases. Germline CDR1 reads SGHRS; CDR2 reads YFSETQ. The V and J ends lost 0 bases and 3 bases respectively, with 13 bases between them. The CDR3 totals 16 residues. The chain's CDR3 is CASSLESGLIYNEQFF. In DNA, the CDR3 is TGCGCCAGCAGCTTGGAATCCGGACTCATCTACAATGAGCAGTTCTTC.

Only one count was recorded for this clone. The rearrangement uses TRBV2 and TRBJ1-4, with D unresolved. The germline V and J ends were trimmed by 4 bases and 4 bases, with 10 bases remaining between them. Germline values: CDR1 SNHLY, CDR2 FYNNEI. CDR3 length: 14 residues. CDR3 bases: TGTGCCAGCAGTGTGGAGAATGATAATGAAAAACTGTTTTTT. Its translation: CASSVENDNEKLFF.

This chain links TRBV27 with TRBJ1-2; D is ambiguous. V gave up 5 bases and J gave up 5 bases, with 21 bases separating them. CDR1 and CDR2 (germline): MNHEY, SMNVEV (reference sequence). This CDR3 is built from 16 residues. CDR3 amino acids: CASSPSTGVRNYGYTF. The CDR3 nucleotides are TGTGCCAGCAGTCCCTCGACCGGAGTTCGCAATTATGGCTACACCTTC.

The chain joins TRBV6-1 to TRBJ2-3; possibly TRBD1 for D (6 bases). The V end lost 3 bases, the J end lost 4 bases, and 11 bases lay between the germline ends. The germline V gene has CDR1 MNHNS and CDR2 SASEGT. CDR3 length: 14 amino acids. DNA of the CDR3: TGTGCCAGCAGTGACCAGGGGCGCGCAGATACGCAGTATTTT. It codes for CASSDQGRADTQYF.

This clone was counted between two and nine times. The chain couples TRBV7-3 to TRBJ2-5; 8 bases are a match to TRBD1. The CDR3 is 15 amino acids. Germline CDR1 is SGHTA and CDR2 is FQGTGA. Trimming cost V 3 bases and J 4 bases; bases outside gene matches: 7. The CDR3, as DNA: TGTGCCAGCAGCTTCGGGGCAGGGGGCCGAGAGACCCAGTACTTC. Protein product: CASSFGAGGRETQYF.

In regard to this clone: One end of the junction varies from germline; a read error may be responsible. This chain links TRBV2 with TRBJ1-1, with 9 bases that match TRBD1. Germline V CDR1 and CDR2: SNHLY, FYNNEI. The CDR3 is made up of 14 amino acids. CDR3 loop: CASSTLGQGTAAFF. Here the CDR3 DNA reads TGTGCCAGCAGTACCCTGGGACAGGGCACTGCAGCTTTCTTT.